These 9 T cell receptor beta chains were all obtained from the same sample, sequenced in a study of shared clonotypes between healthy human individuals. The assay was immunoSEQ multiplex PCR, and TCRdb's table has in-frame clones only and misses some. The table lists more than 900,000 clones, more than 75% of them singletons. The sample taken for sequencing was memory CD4+ T cells from PBMCs. As to subset: CD45RA-negative fraction. The receptors originated from a young man in good health. Some clones in this sample may be carry-over from other donors' samples.

The chain couples TRBV5-6 to TRBJ1-1; 8 bases fit TRBD1. V trimming: 4 bases; J trimming: 1 base; junction bases outside the gene matches: 6. The CDR3 is 15 residues long. Germline V lookup: CDR1 SGHDT, CDR2 YYEEEE. The CDR3 sequence: CASSLLQGANTEAFF. In nucleotides, the CDR3 is TGTGCCAGCAGCCTGCTTCAGGGGGCGAACACTGAAGCTTTCTTT.

V gene TRBV9 combines with J gene TRBJ2-7; the match to TRBD1 covers 7 bases. The CDR3 contains 13 residues. The V gene end was trimmed by 4 bases and the J gene end by 4 bases; junction bases not matched to a gene: 5. Per germline, CDR1 SGDLS and CDR2 YYNGEE. CDR3 protein: CASSPTGVYEQYF. In nucleotides, the CDR3 is TGTGCCAGCAGCCCTACAGGGGTTTACGAGCAGTACTTC.

The gene calls are TRBV25-1 and TRBJ2-5; D uncertain. Trimming stripped 3 bases from V and 5 bases from J, with 13 bases between. CDR3 size: 14 residues. Germline V gene data show CDR1 as MGHDK and CDR2 as SYGVNS. Written as DNA, the CDR3 is TGTGCCAGCAGTGATCGGCCGCCTCGGGAGACCCAGTACTTC. The encoded protein is CASSDRPPRETQYF. Looking up the rest from reference TRBV25-1 and TRBJ2-5 gives the full variable domain: EADIYQTPRYLVIGTGKKITLECSQTMGHDKMYWYQQDPGMELHLIHYSYGVNSTEKGDLSSESTVSRIRTEHFPLTLESARPSHTSQYLCASSDRPPRETQYFGPGTRLLVL.

The chain uses TRBV6-1 and TRBJ1-2; D uncertain. V gave up 2 bases and J gave up 3 bases, with 10 bases separating them. The CDR3 consists of 14 residues. CDR1 is MNHNS and CDR2 is SASEGT in the germline V gene. In nucleotides, the CDR3 is TGTGCCAGCAGTGAATTGCAGACCTACTATGGCTACACCTTC. Translation: CASSELQTYYGYTF.

The V call is TRBV5-6, the J call TRBJ2-7, with 12 nucleotides matching TRBD2. CDR3 length equals 14 residues. J was trimmed by 7 bases and V by 3 bases; bases with no gene match: 5. Germline V CDR1 and CDR2: SGHDT, YYEEEE. Here the CDR3 DNA reads TGTGCCAGCAGCTACGGACTAGCGGGACGGGAGCAGTACTTC. Protein product: CASSYGLAGREQYF. Based on the CDR3 plus reference TRBV5-6 and TRBJ2-7, the full variable domain is DAGVTQSPTHLIKTRGQQVTLRCSPKSGHDTVSWYQQALGQGPQFIFQYYEEEERQRGNFPDRFSGHQFPNYSSELNVNALLLGDSALYLCASSYGLAGREQYFGPGTRLTVT.

V and J are TRBV6-1 and TRBJ2-5, with D maybe TRBD2 (5 bases). The CDR3 is 14 residues long. V dropped 3 bases and J dropped 1 base, with 9 bases sitting between them. The germline CDR1 and CDR2 sequences are MNHNS and SASEGT. The CDR3 sequence: CASSEGAAQETQYF. The CDR3 DNA follows: TGTGCCAGCAGTGAGGGAGCGGCCCAAGAGACCCAGTACTTC.

The chain combines TRBV30 with TRBJ2-3; D not resolved. Germline loops: CDR1 GTSNPN, CDR2 SVGIG (reference sequence). The CDR3 is 13 residues long. V lost 5 bases, J lost 2 bases, and 11 bases lay in between. The CDR3 reads CAWQKIYTDTQYF. In DNA, the CDR3 is TGTGCCTGGCAGAAGATTTACACAGATACGCAGTATTTT.

This clone was seen ten or more times. CDR3 loop: CASSQNTGQGYTF. Here the CDR3 DNA reads TGTGCCAGCAGTCAGAATACCGGGCAAGGCTACACCTTC. The chain recombines TRBV27 with TRBJ1-2, with D unclear. V lost 5 bases and J lost 8, with 15 bases in between. The CDR3 runs to 13 residues. The germline CDR1 and CDR2 sequences are MNHEY and SMNVEV (reference sequence).

This sequence joins TRBV5-6 and TRBJ1-1; TRBD1 is a possible D gene (5 bases). The CDR3 consists of 18 residues. Germline V gene data show CDR1 as SGHDT and CDR2 as YYEEEE. V was trimmed by 4 bases and J by 1 base, leaving 23 bases between them. CDR3 amino acids: CASSPPGPLGVTNTEAFF. As DNA, the CDR3 is TGTGCCAGCAGCCCACCGGGACCTCTTGGGGTTACGAACACTGAAGCTTTCTTT.